In its sample, the clone carrying this T cell receptor (beta chain) was seen many times. Its matching antigen is unknown. According to the study, TCR beta libraries were built with iRepertoire HTBI primers and CDR3-region Arm-PCR. TCRdb used MiXCR to reprocess the multiplex PCR reads, holding one entry per CDR3 protein. The sample has about 540,000 distinct CDR3 sequences; about 13% are singletons. Specified time point: newly diagnosed GD, antithyroid drugs for less than 3 months. Generation of the TCR library employed RNA extracted from PBMCs. The entry originates in a study of regulatory T cells in long-lasting Graves disease. The study, taken as a whole, reports: TRBV28, TRBJ1-2 and TRBJ2-5 emerged as the favored segments in persistent disease.

V lost 8 bases, J lost 1 base, and 7 bases stayed unmatched. The CDR3 is 14 amino acids. Germline V gene data show CDR1 as SEHNR and CDR2 as FQNEAQ (reference sequence). This same sample was also part of a study on T cells in Graves' hyperthyroidism and ophthalmopathy. According to that study: A first-round RT-PCR of the TCR CDR3 used the HTBI primer set. Most thyroid clonotypes that were expanded above 0.001 also turned up in blood.

The receptor was derived from a young man with Graves disease. V usage is TRBV7-9 and J usage is TRBJ1-1; 7 nucleotides agree with TRBD1. The specimen was peripheral blood mononuclear cells (PBMCs), collected at new diagnosis, from a patient treated with antithyroid drugs. The CDR3 region is CASAGGKGNTEAFF. CDR3 nucleotide sequence: TGTGCCAGCGCAGGGGGTAAGGGGAACACTGAAGCTTTCTTT.